This T cell receptor beta chain was observed in a study of shared clonotypes between healthy human individuals. As for the study in general: CD4 naive and memory got three plates each, CD8 naive two, CD8 memory one.

TCRdb keeps only in-frame clones here, not all; method: immunoSEQ multiplex PCR. The sample has 2.3 million or so clones; roughly 93% are singletons. Sequencing input: naive CD4+ T cells from PBMCs. The subset is: CD45RA+ positively selected. The TCR originated in a man aged 18 to 29 in good health. Some clones in this sample may be carry-over from other donors' samples.

The DNA of the CDR3 is TGCGCCAGCAGCTTGGTTGTACTAGTATCCTACAATGAGCAGTTCTTC. Translated, it gives CASSLVVLVSYNEQFF. This chain joins TRBV5-1 and TRBJ2-1, with TRBD2 as a possible D gene (5 bases). Between the trimmed V and J ends, which lost 0 bases and 1 base, there was a span of 11 bases. Germline CDR1 SGHRS, CDR2 YFSETQ. This CDR3 is 16 amino acids long.